The following is a TCR beta chain sequence with its context. This CDR3 region has 13 residues. Trimming shortened V by 3 bases and J by 0 bases, and 5 bases separated the two germline ends. Germline V gene data show CDR1 as KGHSH and CDR2 as LQKENI. The data were produced by immunoSEQ multiplex PCR, yet TCRdb's version contains in-frame clones alone and is incomplete. In the table there are some 28,000 clones, over 75% of which are singletons. This entry is derived from a study of blood T cell repertoires in COVID-19. About the study: T cells, B-cell-depleted T cells, or PBMCs provided the cDNA or gDNA that served as material.

The gene calls are TRBV18 and TRBJ1-1; D call uncertain. The sequence came from a human donor in a cohort sampled during active COVID-19. Sequenced input: peripheral blood. The CDR3 is CASSPQLNTEAFF. Written as DNA, the CDR3 is TGTGCCAGCTCACCCCAATTGAACACTGAAGCTTTCTTT.